Below are 4 T cell receptor beta chains sequenced from a single sample in a study of blood T cell repertoires in COVID-19. Generated by immunoSEQ multiplex PCR, the TCRdb table keeps only in-frame clones and is missing some. Of over 25,000 clones in the sample, 78% were seen once. The source material was peripheral blood. The receptor source for this set is an older man with acute or convalescent COVID-19.

The chain couples TRBV11-3 to TRBJ2-1; 10 nucleotides line up with TRBD1. Trimming cost V 5 bases and J 4 bases; bases outside gene matches: 8. CDR1 is SGHNT and CDR2 is YENEEA in the germline V gene. The CDR3 spans 16 residues. CDR3 sequence: CASSNRPGQGYNEQFF. The DNA for the CDR3 is TGTGCCAGCAGCAACCGGCCGGGACAGGGGTACAATGAGCAGTTCTTC.

Written as DNA, the CDR3 is TGCGCCAGCAGCTTGGAAGTATCCGTGGTAGCGGATACGCAGTATTTT. The encoded protein is CASSLEVSVVADTQYF. The chain combines TRBV5-1 with TRBJ2-3; TRBD2 might be the D (5 bases). The germline V gene has CDR1 SGHRS and CDR2 YFSETQ. The ends were cut back, 0 bases at V and 6 bases at J, with 17 bases in the middle. The CDR3 contains 16 residues.

This chain uses TRBV9 with TRBJ2-5, with 8 bases aligning to TRBD2. V shed 3 bases, J shed 4 bases, and the junction held 8 bases outside the gene matches. Germline V CDR1 and CDR2: SGDLS, YYNGEE. This CDR3 is 15 amino acids long. The CDR3 sequence is CASSGTSSLVETQYF. CDR3 bases: TGTGCCAGCAGCGGGACTAGCTCTCTGGTAGAGACCCAGTACTTC. Full variable domain (remainder filled in from reference TRBV9 and TRBJ2-5): DSGVTQTPKHLITATGQRVTLRCSPRSGDLSVYWYQQSLDQGLQFLIQYYNGEERAKGNILERFSAQQFPDLHSELNLSSLELGDSALYFCASSGTSSLVETQYFGPGTRLLVL.

The chain joins TRBV19 to TRBJ1-1; D not resolved. The ends were cut back, 3 bases at V and 6 bases at J, with 17 bases in the middle. Germline V CDR1 and CDR2: LNHDA, SQIVND (reference sequence). The CDR3 is 15 residues long. CDR3 sequence reads: CASSINTWAKSEAFF. CDR3 nucleotide sequence: TGTGCCAGTAGTATTAACACATGGGCGAAGTCTGAAGCTTTCTTT.